This TCR beta chain was obtained from a study of STAT3 mutations in large granular lymphocyte leukemia. Across the study: 40% of treated T-LGLL patients showed hematologic response to immunosuppression.

Points from the study as a whole: Some patients had dominant TCR clones larger than their STAT3 mutant burden. Every T-cell large granular lymphocyte leukemia patient had at least one immunodominant TCR beta clonotype. Treatment regimens differed across patients between samplings.

Generated by immunoSEQ multiplex PCR, the TCRdb table keeps only in-frame clones and is missing some. The sample yields about 15,000 clones, under 95% seen once. Germline CDR1 reads SNHLY; CDR2 reads FYNNEI. This CDR3 is 12 amino acids long. The V and J ends lost 4 bases and 8 bases, in that order; junction bases with no gene match: 4. The count of this clone is one. Its antigen remains unknown. The sequence was obtained from a man aged 35 to 55 with T-cell large granular lymphocyte leukemia. Some clones in this sample may be carry-over from other donors' samples. Sequencing used peripheral blood mononuclear cells. This chain uses TRBV2 with TRBJ1-2; 7 nucleotides agree with TRBD1. CDR3 loop: CASSGTGGGYTF. CDR3 nucleotides: TGTGCCAGCAGTGGGACAGGAGGGGGCTACACCTTC.